One sample yielded the 28 T cell receptor beta chains listed below, sequenced in a study of T cell responses to AZD1222 COVID-19 vaccine. Using immunoSEQ multiplex PCR, the repertoire was profiled, and TCRdb retains in-frame clones only, with some absent. The sample holds over 130,000 clones, 70% to 90% seen once. Sequencing used peripheral blood, obtained 28 days after the second AZD1222 dose. Receptor source: an adult who received the AZD1222 COVID-19 vaccine.

This clone was observed a few times. Different DNA sequences within this sample yield the same CDR3. The chain has TRBV9 and TRBJ2-5, with D perhaps matching TRBD1 (6 bases). The V end was cut by 3 bases, the J end by 2 bases, with 8 bases between. There are 13 residues in the CDR3. Germline V gene sequence: CDR1 SGDLS, CDR2 YYNGEE. CDR3 nucleotides: TGTGCCAGCAGCGCGACAGGACAAGAGACCCAGTACTTC. It yields the protein CASSATGQETQYF.

The V and J genes are TRBV28 and TRBJ1-1; 7 positions match TRBD1. The CDR3 runs 15 residues. Germline V lookup: CDR1 MDHEN, CDR2 SYDVKM. V shed 6 bases and J 3 bases; nucleotides not matched to a gene: 10. The CDR3, as DNA: TGTGCCAGCAGGGGGATACAGGGGATATACACTGAAGCTTTCTTT. Translating gives CASRGIQGIYTEAFF.

The gene calls are TRBV28 and TRBJ1-1, with D possibly TRBD1 on 5 matching bases. Trimming took 6 bases from V and 1 from J, leaving 12 bases between them. The V gene's germline CDR1 is MDHEN and CDR2 SYDVKM. The CDR3 covers 14 residues. CDR3 loop: CASRRWGGNTEAFF. DNA for the CDR3: TGTGCCAGCAGGAGGTGGGGGGGGAACACTGAAGCTTTCTTT.

The chain combines TRBV2 with TRBJ2-1, with TRBD2 identical over 10 bases. CDR3 length: 14 amino acids. Unmatched junction bases numbered 8, after V lost 7 bases and J lost 8 bases. Per germline, CDR1 SNHLY and CDR2 FYNNEI. The CDR3 is CASTPSGGAYEQFF. CDR3 nucleotide sequence: TGTGCCAGCACTCCGAGCGGGGGGGCGTATGAGCAGTTCTTC. The entire variable domain, with the rest obtained from reference TRBV2 and TRBJ2-1, is as follows: EPEVTQTPSHQVTQMGQEVILRCVPISNHLYFYWYRQILGQKVEFLVSFYNNEISEKSEIFDDQFSVERPDGSNFTLKIRSTKLEDSAMYFCASTPSGGAYEQFFGPGTRLTVL.

This clone was recorded once. The chain has TRBV5-6 and TRBJ1-1; weak D call: TRBD1 (5 bases). V lost 4 bases to trimming and J lost 6 bases, with 10 bases between them. The CDR3 covers 12 residues. Germline CDR1 and CDR2: SGHDT and YYEEEE. DNA for the CDR3: TGTGCCAGCAGCCCCGTGGGGGCTGAAGCTTTCTTT. Protein sequence: CASSPVGAEAFF.

The gene calls are TRBV18 and TRBJ1-5, with 11 bases identical to TRBD1. This CDR3 comprises 16 residues. Germline lookup yields CDR1 KGHSH and CDR2 LQKENI. The V gene end was trimmed by 4 bases and the J gene end by 6 bases; junction bases not matched to a gene: 8. As DNA, the CDR3 is TGTGCCAGCTCACAGGGAGGGACAGGGGGAGGTCAGCCCCAGCATTTT. This gives the protein CASSQGGTGGGQPQHF.

The chain employs TRBV11-2 and TRBJ2-5, with unresolved D. This CDR3 comprises 13 residues. V was clipped by 5 bases and J by 4 bases, with 11 bases between them. The germline gives CDR1 SGHAT, CDR2 FQNNGV. CDR3 bases: TGTGCCAGCAGCAGTTCGAGTAGAGAGACCCAGTACTTC. Amino acids: CASSSSSRETQYF. Filled out from reference TRBV11-2 and TRBJ2-5, the complete variable domain reads EAGVAQSPRYKIIEKRQSVAFWCNPISGHATLYWYQQILGQGPKLLIQFQNNGVVDDSQLPKDRFSAERLKGVDSTLKIQPAKLEDSAVYLCASSSSSRETQYFGPGTRLLVL.

V gene TRBV5-1 combines with J gene TRBJ1-2; D gene ambiguous. CDR1 and CDR2 (germline): SGHRS, YFSETQ. Trimming removed 0 bases at V and 7 bases at J, with 10 bases between. CDR3 size: 13 residues. CDR3 in DNA: TGCGCCAGCAGCTTGGAACAACGGGTTGGCTACACCTTC. Residues: CASSLEQRVGYTF.

The chain employs TRBV6-5 and TRBJ2-2; D possibly corresponds to TRBD1 (5 bases). Trimming cost V 8 bases and J 11 bases, with 15 bases left between them. Germline CDR1 is MNHEY and CDR2 is SVGAGI. The CDR3 runs to 12 residues. The CDR3 nucleotides read TGTGCCAGCCGGCTGGCGCAGGGAGAGCTGTTTTTT. This encodes CASRLAQGELFF.

The chain links TRBV27 to TRBJ2-7, with D uncertain. Germline V gives CDR1 MNHEY, CDR2 SMNVEV (reference sequence). V was trimmed by 2 bases and J by 1 base, leaving 9 bases between them. This CDR3 is built from 14 residues. CDR3 nucleotides: TGTGCCAGCAGTTTACTGGGTCGTTCCTACGAGCAGTACTTC. The encoded protein is CASSLLGRSYEQYF.

The chain recombines TRBV5-6 with TRBJ1-6; 12 bases agree with TRBD1. CDR3 length: 19 residues. Germline loops: CDR1 SGHDT, CDR2 YYEEEE. The V segment lost 4 bases and the J segment 6 bases; nucleotides outside the gene matches: 14. CDR3 sequence: CASSTDRDRGRRGNSPLHF. The DNA of the CDR3 is TGTGCCAGCAGCACGGACCGGGACAGGGGGCGTAGGGGTAATTCACCCCTCCACTTT.

This clone was observed a single time. This chain links TRBV28 with TRBJ2-1; TRBD2 agrees at 10 bases. The CDR3 loop spans 15 amino acids. The V and J ends lost 5 bases and 7 bases, in that order; junction bases with no gene match: 8. Germline lookup yields CDR1 MDHEN and CDR2 SYDVKM. This CDR3 reads CASSRAGGPGNEQFF. In DNA form, the CDR3 reads TGTGCCAGCAGTCGAGCGGGGGGGCCGGGGAATGAGCAGTTCTTC.

The chain employs TRBV18 and TRBJ2-1; D gene uncertain. V lost 2 bases, J lost 3 bases, and 11 bases lay in between. The CDR3 is 15 residues long. Per the germline V gene, CDR1 is KGHSH and CDR2 is LQKENI. CDR3 loop: CASSPGWRSYNEQFF. In nucleotides, the CDR3 is TGTGCCAGCTCACCAGGGTGGCGGAGCTACAATGAGCAGTTCTTC.

V gene TRBV27 combines with J gene TRBJ2-7; unclear D gene. There are 13 residues in the CDR3. V shed 3 bases and J shed 4 bases, with 10 bases lying between them. Germline-derived CDR1 and CDR2 are MNHEY and SMNVEV (reference sequence). CDR3 sequence: CASSFNYLYEQYF. DNA for the CDR3: TGTGCCAGCAGTTTTAACTACCTGTACGAGCAGTACTTC.

The V gene is TRBV23-1, the J gene TRBJ1-5, with TRBD1 matching over 7 bases. TRBV23-1 is marked as an open reading frame, function uncertain. CDR3 length: 18 amino acids. The junction had 16 bases not matched to a gene; V was cut back by 6 bases and J by 2 bases. The CDR3 loop is CASSPRQGKPGGNQPQHF. The DNA of the CDR3 is TGCGCCAGCAGCCCGAGACAGGGAAAGCCGGGGGGCAATCAGCCCCAGCATTTT.

In regard to this clone: The junction departs from the called germline gene at one end, perhaps through a read error. The chain recombines TRBV10-2 with TRBJ1-6, with TRBD1 as a possible D gene (5 bases). This CDR3 contains 16 residues. Germline V gives CDR1 WSHSY, CDR2 SAAADI. The CDR3 DNA follows: TGCGCCAGCAGGGAGTTGGGGGGAGGAGATAATTCACCCCTCCACTTT. Protein product: CASRELGGGDNSPLHF.

The rearrangement joins TRBV11-2 to TRBJ1-5, with 9 bases identical to TRBD1. In germline, CDR1 is SGHAT, CDR2 FQNNGV. The V segment lost 3 bases and the J segment 4 bases; nucleotides outside the gene matches: 1. The CDR3 loop spans 14 amino acids. The CDR3 coding sequence is TGTGCCAGCAGCTTGGGGACAGGGAATCAGCCCCAGCATTTT. This codes for CASSLGTGNQPQHF.

V usage is TRBV19 and J usage is TRBJ1-5; D is undetermined. V was clipped by 6 bases and J by 10 bases, with 16 bases between them. The CDR3 sequence is 13 residues long. Germline V gene data show CDR1 as LNHDA and CDR2 as SQIVND (reference sequence). The CDR3 spells CASRAGAPSPQHF. The DNA for the CDR3 is TGTGCCAGTAGAGCGGGAGCCCCGTCTCCCCAGCATTTT.

V gene TRBV30 combines with J gene TRBJ2-7, with 10 bases identical to TRBD1. The CDR3 runs 13 residues. From germline, CDR1 is GTSNPN and CDR2 SVGIG (reference sequence). The CDR3 nucleotides read TGTGCTTCGGGACAGGGGTCCTCCTACGAGCAGTACTTC. Its translation: CASGQGSSYEQYF.

V gene TRBV28 combines with J gene TRBJ2-7; no reliable D call. The CDR3 totals 13 residues. With 8 bases removed from V and 0 bases from J, the gap between germline ends came to 11 bases. Germline V lookup: CDR1 MDHEN, CDR2 SYDVKM. The CDR3 DNA is TGTGCCAGCCTGAGCCTTAGCTCCTACGAGCAGTACTTC. Amino acids: CASLSLSSYEQYF. Filled out from reference TRBV28 and TRBJ2-7, the complete variable domain reads DVKVTQSSRYLVKRTGEKVFLECVQDMDHENMFWYRQDPGLGLRLIYFSYDVKMKEKGDIPEGYSVSREKKERFSLILESASTNQTSMYLCASLSLSSYEQYFGPGTRLTVT.

This rearrangement joins TRBV5-1 to TRBJ2-1; maybe TRBD2 (5 bases). CDR1 and CDR2 (germline): SGHRS, YFSETQ. V was pared by 5 bases and J by 5 bases, with 8 bases between. The CDR3 is 12 amino acids. CDR3 sequence reads: CASRGGNNEQFF. As DNA, the CDR3 is TGCGCCAGCAGAGGAGGAAACAATGAGCAGTTCTTC.

This sequence joins TRBV3-1 (or the pseudogene TRBV3-2) and TRBJ2-5; 9 nucleotides align to TRBD2. V gave up 2 bases and J gave up 5 bases; unmatched junction bases: 15. The CDR3 consists of 18 residues. CDR1 is LGHDT, CDR2 YNNKEL, per germline (reference sequence). The CDR3 protein is CASSQNPTAGGPRETQYF. Here the CDR3 DNA reads TGTGCCAGCAGCCAAAATCCTACCGCGGGGGGGCCAAGGGAGACCCAGTACTTC.

This clone has just a few counts. The chain combines TRBV30 with TRBJ1-1; the D is unclear. V dropped 6 bases and J dropped 2 bases, with 13 bases sitting between them. CDR1 and CDR2 from the germline V gene are GTSNPN and SVGIG (reference sequence). The CDR3 length is 13 residues. The CDR3, as DNA: TGTGCCTGCTTTAGGAGGGTTAACACTGAAGCTTTCTTT. Translation gives CACFRRVNTEAFF.

This clone was seen only a few times. V gene TRBV3-1 (or the pseudogene TRBV3-2) combines with J gene TRBJ1-2; TRBD1 matches 8 bases. The CDR3 sequence is 14 residues long. Germline V gene sequence: CDR1 LGHDT, CDR2 YNNKEL (reference sequence). Trimming cost V 4 bases and J 2 bases; bases outside gene matches: 3. Written as DNA, the CDR3 is TGTGCCAGCAGCCCAGGACAGGGCAACTATGGCTACACCTTC. It codes for CASSPGQGNYGYTF.

V gene TRBV19 combines with J gene TRBJ2-1; TRBD1 matches 9 bases. From germline, CDR1 is LNHDA and CDR2 SQIVND (reference sequence). This CDR3 comprises 15 residues. V trimming: 6 bases; J trimming: 6 bases; junction bases outside the gene matches: 9. The CDR3 spells CASRSTGTGSNEQFF. The CDR3 coding sequence is TGTGCCAGTAGGTCCACCGGGACAGGGAGCAATGAGCAGTTCTTC. The whole variable domain, filled in from reference TRBV19 and TRBJ2-1, reads DGGITQSPKYLFRKEGQNVTLSCEQNLNHDAMYWYRQDPGQGLRLIYYSQIVNDFQKGDIAEGYSVSREKKESFPLTVTSAQKNPTAFYLCASRSTGTGSNEQFFGPGTRLTVL.

The genes are TRBV4-3 and TRBJ1-2; D is possibly TRBD1 (5 bases). The V end was cut by 2 bases, the J end by 7 bases, with 11 bases between. The germline gives CDR1 LGHNA, CDR2 YSLEER. CDR3 length equals 13 residues. CDR3 nucleotides: TGCGCCAGCAGCCAACCGGGACCCGGTGGCTACACCTTC. It codes for CASSQPGPGGYTF.

The chain uses TRBV4-3 and TRBJ2-6; either TRBD1 or TRBD2 may supply D (5 bases each). The CDR3 is 14 residues long. Germline-derived CDR1 and CDR2 are LGHNA and YSLEER. Trimming took off 4 bases at V and 2 bases at J, with 6 bases between the two ends. The CDR3 nucleotides are TGCGCCAGCAGCCTGGGGGCTGGGGCCAACGTCCTGACTTTC. Its protein product is CASSLGAGANVLTF.

The J gene is TRBJ2-7, the V gene TRBV28; tentative D call: TRBD2 (6 bases). Per the germline V gene, CDR1 is MDHEN and CDR2 is SYDVKM. There are 16 residues in the CDR3. V shed 1 base and J shed 1 base, with 14 bases lying between them. The DNA for the CDR3 is TGTGCCAGCAGTTTATCCGGAGGGCCGGGGTCCTACGAGCAGTACTTC. Amino acids: CASSLSGGPGSYEQYF.